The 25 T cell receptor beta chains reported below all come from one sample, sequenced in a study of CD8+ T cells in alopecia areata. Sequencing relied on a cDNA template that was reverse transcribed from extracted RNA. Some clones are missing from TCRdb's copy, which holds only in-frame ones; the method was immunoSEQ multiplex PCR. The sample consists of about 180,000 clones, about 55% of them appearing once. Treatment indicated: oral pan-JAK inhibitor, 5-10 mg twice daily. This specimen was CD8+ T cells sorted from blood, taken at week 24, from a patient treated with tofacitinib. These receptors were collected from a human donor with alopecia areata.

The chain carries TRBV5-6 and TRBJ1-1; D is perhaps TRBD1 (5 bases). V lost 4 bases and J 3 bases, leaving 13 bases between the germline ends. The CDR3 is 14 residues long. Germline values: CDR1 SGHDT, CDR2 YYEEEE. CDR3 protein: CASSPPRVDTEAFF. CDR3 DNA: TGTGCCAGCAGCCCCCCCAGGGTTGACACTGAAGCTTTCTTT. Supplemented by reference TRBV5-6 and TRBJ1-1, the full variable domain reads DAGVTQSPTHLIKTRGQQVTLRCSPKSGHDTVSWYQQALGQGPQFIFQYYEEEERQRGNFPDRFSGHQFPNYSSELNVNALLLGDSALYLCASSPPRVDTEAFFGQGTRLTVV.

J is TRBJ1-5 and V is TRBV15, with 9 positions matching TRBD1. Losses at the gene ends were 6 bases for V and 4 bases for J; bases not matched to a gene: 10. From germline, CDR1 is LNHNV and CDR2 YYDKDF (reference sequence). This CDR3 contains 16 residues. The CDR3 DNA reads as TGTGCCACCAGTCACCCCGGGACAGGGACAAATCAGCCCCAGCATTTT. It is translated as CATSHPGTGTNQPQHF.

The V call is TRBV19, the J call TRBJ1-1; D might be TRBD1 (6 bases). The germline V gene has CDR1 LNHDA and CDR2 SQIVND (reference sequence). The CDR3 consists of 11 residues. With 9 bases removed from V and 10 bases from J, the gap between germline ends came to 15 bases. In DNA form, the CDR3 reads TGTGCCAGCCAGGGGACCACAACAGCTTTCTTT. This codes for CASQGTTTAFF.

As DNA, the CDR3 is TGCGCCAGCAGCCTCGGGACCACCCGAGGGTGGACAGATACGCAGTATTTT. Amino acid sequence: CASSLGTTRGWTDTQYF. The rearrangement links TRBV4-3 to TRBJ2-3, with D perhaps being TRBD1 or TRBD2 (5 bases each). This CDR3 has 17 amino acids. CDR1 is LGHNA and CDR2 is YSLEER in the germline V gene. Trimming removed 4 bases at V and 3 bases at J, with 20 bases between.

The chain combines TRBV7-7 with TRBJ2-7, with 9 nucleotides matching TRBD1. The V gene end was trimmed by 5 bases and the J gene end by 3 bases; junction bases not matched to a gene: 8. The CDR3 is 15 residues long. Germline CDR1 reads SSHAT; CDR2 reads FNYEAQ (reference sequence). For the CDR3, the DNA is TGTGCCAGCAGCGAAGGGACAGGGAGGTACTACGAGCAGTACTTC. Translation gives CASSEGTGRYYEQYF.

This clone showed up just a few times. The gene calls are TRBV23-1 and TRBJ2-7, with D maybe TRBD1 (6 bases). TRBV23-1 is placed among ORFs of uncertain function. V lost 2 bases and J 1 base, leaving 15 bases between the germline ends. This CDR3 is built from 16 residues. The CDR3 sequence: CASSQIQGNESYEQYF. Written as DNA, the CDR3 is TGCGCCAGCAGTCAAATACAGGGAAATGAATCCTACGAGCAGTACTTC.

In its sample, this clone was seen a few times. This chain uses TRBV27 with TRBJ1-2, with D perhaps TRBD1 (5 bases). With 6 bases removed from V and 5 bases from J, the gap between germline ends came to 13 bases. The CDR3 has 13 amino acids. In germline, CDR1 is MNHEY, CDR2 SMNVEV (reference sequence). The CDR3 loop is CASRPGHSYGYTF. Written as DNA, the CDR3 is TGTGCCAGCAGGCCTGGACACTCTTATGGCTACACCTTC.

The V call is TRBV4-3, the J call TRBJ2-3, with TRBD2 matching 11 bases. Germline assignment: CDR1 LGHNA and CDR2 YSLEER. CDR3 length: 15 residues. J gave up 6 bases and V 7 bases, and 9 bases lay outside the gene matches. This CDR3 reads CASNQLAGAGDTQYF. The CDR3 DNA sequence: TGCGCCAGCAATCAACTAGCGGGGGCTGGGGATACGCAGTATTTT.

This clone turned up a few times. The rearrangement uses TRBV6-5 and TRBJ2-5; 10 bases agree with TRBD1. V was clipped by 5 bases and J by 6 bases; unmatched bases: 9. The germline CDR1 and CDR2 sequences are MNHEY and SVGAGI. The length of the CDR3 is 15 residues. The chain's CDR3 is CASSPLGTGVKTQYF. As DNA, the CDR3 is TGTGCCAGCAGTCCCCTCGGGACAGGGGTAAAGACCCAGTACTTC.

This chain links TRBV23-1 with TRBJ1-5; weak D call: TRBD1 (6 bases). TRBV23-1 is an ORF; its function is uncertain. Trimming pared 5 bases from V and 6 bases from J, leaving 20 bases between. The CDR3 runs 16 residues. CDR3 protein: CASSKVFPGVCQPQHF. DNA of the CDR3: TGCGCCAGCAGTAAAGTCTTTCCAGGGGTTTGTCAGCCCCAGCATTTT.

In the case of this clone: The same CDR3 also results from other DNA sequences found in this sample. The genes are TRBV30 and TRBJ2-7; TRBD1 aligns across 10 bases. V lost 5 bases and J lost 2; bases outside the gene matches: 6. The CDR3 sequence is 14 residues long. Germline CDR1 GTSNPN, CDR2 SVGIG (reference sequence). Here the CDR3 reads CAWAHGQGAYEQYF. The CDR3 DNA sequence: TGTGCCTGGGCTCACGGACAGGGGGCCTACGAGCAGTACTTC.

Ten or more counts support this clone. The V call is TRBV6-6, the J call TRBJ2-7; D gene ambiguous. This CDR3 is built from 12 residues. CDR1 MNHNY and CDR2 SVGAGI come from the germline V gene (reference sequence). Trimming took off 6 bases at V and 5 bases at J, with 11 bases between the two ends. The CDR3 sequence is CASSPNMDEQYF. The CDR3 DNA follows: TGTGCCAGCAGCCCCAATATGGACGAGCAGTACTTC.

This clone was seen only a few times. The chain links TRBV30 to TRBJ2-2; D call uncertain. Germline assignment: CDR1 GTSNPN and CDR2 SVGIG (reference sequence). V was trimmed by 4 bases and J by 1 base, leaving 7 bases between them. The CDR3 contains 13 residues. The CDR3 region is CAWNVQNTGELFF. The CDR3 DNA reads TGTGCCTGGAACGTACAGAACACCGGGGAGCTGTTTTTT. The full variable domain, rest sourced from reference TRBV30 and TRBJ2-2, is SQTIHQWPATLVQPVGSPLSLECTVEGTSNPNLYWYRQAAGRGLQLLFYSVGIGQISSEVPQNLSASRPQDRQFILSSKKLLLSDSGFYLCAWNVQNTGELFFGEGSRLTVL.

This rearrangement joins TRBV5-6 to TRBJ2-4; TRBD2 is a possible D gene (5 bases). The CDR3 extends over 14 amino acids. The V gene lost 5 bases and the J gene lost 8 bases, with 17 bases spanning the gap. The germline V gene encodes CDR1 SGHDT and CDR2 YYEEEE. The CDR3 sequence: CASRTGERRDIQYF. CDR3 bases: TGTGCCAGCAGGACCGGGGAAAGAAGGGACATTCAGTACTTC.

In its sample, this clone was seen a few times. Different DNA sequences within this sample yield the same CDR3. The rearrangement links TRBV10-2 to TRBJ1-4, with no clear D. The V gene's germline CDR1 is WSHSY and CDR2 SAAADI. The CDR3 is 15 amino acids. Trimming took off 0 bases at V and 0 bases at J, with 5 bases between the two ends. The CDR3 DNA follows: TGCGCCAGCAGTGAGTCAAGGGCAACTAATGAAAAACTGTTTTTT. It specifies CASSESRATNEKLFF.

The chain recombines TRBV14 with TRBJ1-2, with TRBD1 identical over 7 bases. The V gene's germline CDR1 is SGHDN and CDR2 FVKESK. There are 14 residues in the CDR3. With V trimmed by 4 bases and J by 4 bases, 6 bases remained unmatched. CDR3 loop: CASSPGAGGYGYTF. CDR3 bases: TGTGCCAGCAGCCCGGGAGCAGGGGGCTATGGCTACACCTTC.

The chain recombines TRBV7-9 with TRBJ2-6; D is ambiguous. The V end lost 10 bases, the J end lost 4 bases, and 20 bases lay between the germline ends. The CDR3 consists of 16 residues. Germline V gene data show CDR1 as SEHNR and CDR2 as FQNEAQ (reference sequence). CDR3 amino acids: CATPPAQAAGANVLTF. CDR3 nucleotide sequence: TGTGCCACCCCACCGGCCCAGGCAGCGGGGGCCAACGTCCTGACTTTC.

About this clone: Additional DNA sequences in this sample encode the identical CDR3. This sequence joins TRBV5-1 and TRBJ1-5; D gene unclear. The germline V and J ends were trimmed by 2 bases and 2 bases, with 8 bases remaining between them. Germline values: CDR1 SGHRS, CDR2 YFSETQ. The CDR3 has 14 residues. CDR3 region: CASSFEGGNQPQHF. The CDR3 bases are TGCGCCAGCAGCTTCGAGGGAGGCAATCAGCCCCAGCATTTT.

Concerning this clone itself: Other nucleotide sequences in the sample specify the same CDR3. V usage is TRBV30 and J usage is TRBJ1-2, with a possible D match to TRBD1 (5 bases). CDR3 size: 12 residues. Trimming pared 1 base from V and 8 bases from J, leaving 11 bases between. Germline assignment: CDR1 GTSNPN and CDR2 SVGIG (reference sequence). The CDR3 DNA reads TGTGCCTGGAGTGGGCAGGGAGAAGGCTACACCTTC. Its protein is CAWSGQGEGYTF.

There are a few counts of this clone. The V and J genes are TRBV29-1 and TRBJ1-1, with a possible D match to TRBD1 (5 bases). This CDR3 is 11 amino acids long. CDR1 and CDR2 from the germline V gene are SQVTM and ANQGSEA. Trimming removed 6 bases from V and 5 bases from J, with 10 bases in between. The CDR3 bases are TGCAGCGTCGCAGAGGGGACTGAAGCTTTCTTT. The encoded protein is CSVAEGTEAFF.

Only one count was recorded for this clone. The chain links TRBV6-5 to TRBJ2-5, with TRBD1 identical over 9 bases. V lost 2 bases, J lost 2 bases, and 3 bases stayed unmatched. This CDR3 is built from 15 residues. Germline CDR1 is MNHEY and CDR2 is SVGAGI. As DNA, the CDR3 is TGTGCCAGCAGTTACGGGACAGGGAGGCAAGAGACCCAGTACTTC. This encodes CASSYGTGRQETQYF.

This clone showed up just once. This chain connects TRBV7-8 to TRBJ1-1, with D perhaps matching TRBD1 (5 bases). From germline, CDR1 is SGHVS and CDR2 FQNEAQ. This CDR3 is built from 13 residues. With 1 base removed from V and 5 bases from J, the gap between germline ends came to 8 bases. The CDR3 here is CASSLGTSTEAFF. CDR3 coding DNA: TGTGCCAGCAGCTTAGGGACAAGTACTGAAGCTTTCTTT.

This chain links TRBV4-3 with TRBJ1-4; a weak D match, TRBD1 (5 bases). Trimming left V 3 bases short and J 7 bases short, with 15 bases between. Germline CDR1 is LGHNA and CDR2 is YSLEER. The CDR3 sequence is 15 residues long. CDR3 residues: CASSHRWDEGEKLFF. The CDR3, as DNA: TGCGCCAGCAGCCACAGATGGGACGAGGGTGAAAAACTGTTTTTT.

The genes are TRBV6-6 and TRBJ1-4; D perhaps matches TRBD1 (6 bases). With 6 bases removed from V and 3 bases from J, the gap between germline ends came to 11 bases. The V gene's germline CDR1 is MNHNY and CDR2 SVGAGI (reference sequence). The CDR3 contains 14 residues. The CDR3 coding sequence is TGTGCCAGCAGAAGACAGGACCCTAATGAAAAACTGTTTTTT. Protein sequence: CASRRQDPNEKLFF.

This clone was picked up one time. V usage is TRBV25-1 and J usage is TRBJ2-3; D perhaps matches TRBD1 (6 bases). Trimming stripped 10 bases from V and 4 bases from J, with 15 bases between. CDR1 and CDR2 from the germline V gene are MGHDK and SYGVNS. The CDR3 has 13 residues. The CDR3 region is CATTGYDPDTQYF. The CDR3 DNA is TGTGCCACCACAGGGTATGATCCAGATACGCAGTATTTT.